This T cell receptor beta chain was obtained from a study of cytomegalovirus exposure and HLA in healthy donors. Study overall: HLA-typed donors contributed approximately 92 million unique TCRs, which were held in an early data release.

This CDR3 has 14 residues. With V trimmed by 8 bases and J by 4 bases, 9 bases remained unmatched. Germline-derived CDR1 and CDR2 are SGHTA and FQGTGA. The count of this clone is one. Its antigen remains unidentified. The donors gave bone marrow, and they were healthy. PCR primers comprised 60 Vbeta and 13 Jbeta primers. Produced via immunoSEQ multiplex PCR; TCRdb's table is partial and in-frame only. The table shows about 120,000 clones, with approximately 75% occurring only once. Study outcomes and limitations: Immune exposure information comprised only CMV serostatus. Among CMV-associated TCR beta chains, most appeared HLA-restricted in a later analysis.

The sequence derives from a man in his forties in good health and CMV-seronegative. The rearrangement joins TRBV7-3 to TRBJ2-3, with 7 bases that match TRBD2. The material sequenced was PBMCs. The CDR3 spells CASGRGREADTQYF. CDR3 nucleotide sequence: TGTGCCAGCGGACGCGGCCGGGAGGCAGATACGCAGTATTTT. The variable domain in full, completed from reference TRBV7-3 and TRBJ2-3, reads GAGVSQTPSNKVTEKGKYVELRCDPISGHTALYWYRQSLGQGPEFLIYFQGTGAADDSGLPNDRFFAVRPEGSVSTLKIQRTERGDSAVYLCASGRGREADTQYFGPGTRLTVL.